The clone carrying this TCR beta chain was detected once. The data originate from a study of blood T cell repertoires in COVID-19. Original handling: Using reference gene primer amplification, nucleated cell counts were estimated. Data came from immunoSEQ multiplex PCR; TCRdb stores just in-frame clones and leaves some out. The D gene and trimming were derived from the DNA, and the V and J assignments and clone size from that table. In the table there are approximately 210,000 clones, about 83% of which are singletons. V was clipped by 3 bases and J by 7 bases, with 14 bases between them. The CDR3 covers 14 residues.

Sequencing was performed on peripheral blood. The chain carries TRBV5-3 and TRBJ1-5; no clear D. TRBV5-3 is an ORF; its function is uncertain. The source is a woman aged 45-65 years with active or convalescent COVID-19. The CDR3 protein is CARSSTLLRQPQHF. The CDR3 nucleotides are TGTGCCAGAAGCTCCACGCTGTTGCGGCAGCCCCAGCATTTT.